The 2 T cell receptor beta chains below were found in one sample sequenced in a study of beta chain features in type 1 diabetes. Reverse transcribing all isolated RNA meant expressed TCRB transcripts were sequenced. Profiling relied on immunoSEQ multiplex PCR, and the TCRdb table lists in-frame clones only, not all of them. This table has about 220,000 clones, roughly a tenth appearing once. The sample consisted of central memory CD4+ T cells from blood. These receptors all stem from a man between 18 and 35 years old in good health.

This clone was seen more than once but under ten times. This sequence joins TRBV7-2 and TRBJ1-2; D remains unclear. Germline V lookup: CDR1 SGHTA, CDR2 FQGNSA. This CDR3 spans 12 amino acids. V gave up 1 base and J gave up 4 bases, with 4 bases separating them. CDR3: CASSLGTYGYTF. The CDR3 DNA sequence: TGTGCCAGCAGCTTAGGGACCTATGGCTACACCTTC.

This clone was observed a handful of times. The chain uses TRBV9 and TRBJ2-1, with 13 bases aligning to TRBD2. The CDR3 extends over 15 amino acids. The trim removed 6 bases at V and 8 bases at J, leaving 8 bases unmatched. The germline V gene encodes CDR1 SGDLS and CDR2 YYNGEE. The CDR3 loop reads CASTLGTSGDYEQFF. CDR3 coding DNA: TGTGCCAGCACCCTAGGGACTAGCGGGGACTATGAGCAGTTCTTC.